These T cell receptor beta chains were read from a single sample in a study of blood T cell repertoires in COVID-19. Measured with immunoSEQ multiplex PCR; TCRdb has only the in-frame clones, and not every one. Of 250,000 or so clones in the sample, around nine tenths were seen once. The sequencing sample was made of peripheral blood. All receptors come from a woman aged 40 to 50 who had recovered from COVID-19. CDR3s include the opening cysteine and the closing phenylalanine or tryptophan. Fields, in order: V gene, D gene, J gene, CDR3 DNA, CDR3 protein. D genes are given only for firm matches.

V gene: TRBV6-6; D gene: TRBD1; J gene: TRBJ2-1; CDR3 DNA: TGTGCCAGCAGTTGGACGGGACAGAGCTCCTACAATGAGCAGTTCTTC; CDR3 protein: CASSWTGQSSYNEQFF
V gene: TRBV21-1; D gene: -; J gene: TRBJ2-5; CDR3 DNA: -; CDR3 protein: CASSKGVGTGSFGETQYF
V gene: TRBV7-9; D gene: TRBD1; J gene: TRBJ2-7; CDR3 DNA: TGTGCCAGCAGCTTACTCGCGGGACAGGGGGGACCCTACGAGCAGTACTTC; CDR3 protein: CASSLLAGQGGPYEQYF
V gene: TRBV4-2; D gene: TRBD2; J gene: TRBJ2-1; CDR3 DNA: TGTGCCAGCAGCCACGGGGAGCGGGGCGATGCAGGCAATGAGCAGTTCTTC; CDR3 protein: CASSHGERGDAGNEQFF
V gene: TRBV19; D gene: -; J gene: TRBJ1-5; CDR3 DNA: TGTGCCAGTAGTATCCCGGGGTATAGCAATCAGCCCCAGCATTTT; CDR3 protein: CASSIPGYSNQPQHF
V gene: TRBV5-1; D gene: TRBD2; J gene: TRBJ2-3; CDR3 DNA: TGCGCCAGCAGCTTGTACGGAACTAGCGGGAGCACAGATACGCAGTATTTT; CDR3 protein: CASSLYGTSGSTDTQYF
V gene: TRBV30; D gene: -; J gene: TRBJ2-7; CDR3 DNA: TGTGCCTGGAGTGTACGGGACTACGAGCAGTACTTC; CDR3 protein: CAWSVRDYEQYF
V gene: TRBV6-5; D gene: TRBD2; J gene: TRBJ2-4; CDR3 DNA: TGTGCCAGCGTCCGGGGGGGGGACATTCAGTACTTC; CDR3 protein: CASVRGGDIQYF
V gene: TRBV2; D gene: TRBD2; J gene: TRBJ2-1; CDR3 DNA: TGTGCCAGCAGTGAACTAGCGGGCAATGAGCAGTTCTTC; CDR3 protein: CASSELAGNEQFF
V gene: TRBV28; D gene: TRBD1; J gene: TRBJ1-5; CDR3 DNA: TGTGCCAGCAGCCACCCGGACAGGGACCGTAGCAATCAGCCCCAGCATTTT; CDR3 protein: CASSHPDRDRSNQPQHF
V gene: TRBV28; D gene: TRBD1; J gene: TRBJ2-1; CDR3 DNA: TGTGCCAGCAGTTTATCAGGGGGTAGCTCCTACAATGAGCAGTTCTTC; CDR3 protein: CASSLSGGSSYNEQFF
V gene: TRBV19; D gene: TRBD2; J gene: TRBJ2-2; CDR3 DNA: TGTGCCAGTAGCCGGACTAGCGGGAGACTGAACACCGGGGAGCTGTTTTTT; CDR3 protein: CASSRTSGRLNTGELFF
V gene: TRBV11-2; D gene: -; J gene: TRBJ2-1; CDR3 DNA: TGTGCCAGCAGCTTAGCGGGAGTGAATGAGCAGTTCTTC; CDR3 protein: CASSLAGVNEQFF